The 31 T cell receptor beta chains listed next were all sequenced from one sample in a study of molecular identifiers for immune sequencing clone quantification. TCRdb reprocessed the PCR reads with MiXCR, giving one entry per CDR3 protein. The sample has over 600,000 distinct CDR3 sequences, 15% to 20% seen once. The material sequenced was naive CD8+ T cells from blood, with Jurkat cell RNA spiked in. Noted subset: FACS-sorted CD8+CD4-CCR7+CD45RA+ naive T cells. These receptors were taken from a human donor in good health. Some libraries in this study had Jurkat cell RNA spiked in.

This clonotype was seen many times. This chain connects TRBV24-1 to TRBJ2-3; no definite D call. Germline CDR1 reads KGHDR; CDR2 reads SFDVKD. Trimming cost V 3 bases and J 0 bases, with 15 bases left between them. The CDR3 loop spans 17 amino acids. CDR3 loop: CATSDTAEAYSTDTQYF. In DNA form, the CDR3 reads TGTGCCACCAGTGATACGGCAGAGGCGTATAGCACAGATACGCAGTATTTT.

This chain joins TRBV4-2 and TRBJ1-1; the D gene is possibly TRBD1 (6 bases). Germline V gene data show CDR1 as LGHNA and CDR2 as YNFKEQ. This CDR3 is 16 amino acids long. Trimming removed 2 bases from V and 3 bases from J, with 16 bases in between. The CDR3 nucleotides are TGTGCCAGCAGCCAACAATTAGTAGGGGGGGACACTGAAGCTTTCTTT. It specifies CASSQQLVGGDTEAFF.

The chain couples TRBV27 to TRBJ2-7; weak D call: TRBD1 (6 bases). The germline CDR1 and CDR2 sequences are MNHEY and SMNVEV (reference sequence). The CDR3 length is 14 residues. The ends were cut back, 4 bases at V and 1 base at J, with 11 bases in the middle. Here the CDR3 DNA reads TGTGCCAGCAGTTCGTCCGGACAGTCCTACGAGCAGTACTTC. Amino acids: CASSSSGQSYEQYF.

Many counts were recorded for this clonotype. The chain couples TRBV30 to TRBJ2-2; D is unresolved. The germline V and J ends were trimmed by 2 bases and 9 bases, with 13 bases remaining between them. CDR3 length: 13 residues. Per germline, CDR1 GTSNPN and CDR2 SVGIG (reference sequence). The CDR3 spells CAWSPLIFRELFF. The CDR3 DNA sequence: TGTGCCTGGAGTCCCCTGATTTTCCGGGAGCTGTTTTTT.

This clonotype was recorded many times. The V gene is TRBV24-1, the J gene TRBJ2-1; tentative D call: TRBD2 (5 bases). Trimming shortened V by 9 bases and J by 0 bases, and 14 bases separated the two germline ends. Germline CDR1 and CDR2: KGHDR and SFDVKD. The CDR3 totals 15 residues. This chain's CDR3 is CATQEGSSSYNEQFF. The CDR3 DNA reads TGTGCCACCCAAGAGGGAAGCAGCTCCTACAATGAGCAGTTCTTC.

This clonotype was picked up many times. The rearrangement joins TRBV6-6 to TRBJ2-7, with D unclear. From germline, CDR1 is MNHNY and CDR2 SVGAGI (reference sequence). This CDR3 has 11 amino acids. V lost 2 bases and J 6 bases, leaving 5 bases between the germline ends. This CDR3 is CASSYAGEQYF. For the CDR3, the DNA is TGTGCCAGCAGTTACGCCGGCGAGCAGTACTTC.

About this clonotype itself: This may arise from a read error, as a much more abundant clone is one base away. The chain joins TRBV12-3 or TRBV12-4 to TRBJ2-7; maybe TRBD2 (6 bases). CDR3 length: 13 amino acids. The CDR3 sequence is CASSRGAAYKQYF. The DNA of the CDR3 is TGTGCCAGCAGCCGCGGGGCCGCCTACAAGCAGTACTTC.

This clonotype was counted ten times or more. The chain links TRBV13 to TRBJ2-3; 12 bases are shared with TRBD2. The CDR3 is made up of 16 amino acids. The J segment lost 2 bases and the V segment lost 4 bases, leaving 4 bases of the junction unmatched. CDR1 PRHDT and CDR2 FYEKMQ come from the germline V gene (reference sequence). The CDR3 DNA reads as TGTGCCAGCAGCTCACTAGCGGGGGGTTACACAGATACGCAGTATTTT. The encoded protein is CASSSLAGGYTDTQYF. Based on the CDR3 plus reference TRBV13 and TRBJ2-3, the full variable domain is AAGVIQSPRHLIKEKRETATLKCYPIPRHDTVYWYQQGPGQDPQFLISFYEKMQSDKGSIPDRFSAQQFSDYHSELNMSSLELGDSALYFCASSSLAGGYTDTQYFGPGTRLTVL.

This clonotype appeared many times. This rearrangement joins TRBV27 to TRBJ1-5; D is uncertain. CDR3 length: 12 residues. Trimming left V 8 bases short and J 4 bases short, with 9 bases between. Germline V lookup: CDR1 MNHEY, CDR2 SMNVEV (reference sequence). The CDR3 protein is CASGVGNQPQHF. The DNA of the CDR3 is TGTGCCAGCGGGGTTGGAAATCAGCCCCAGCATTTT.

In its sample, this clonotype was seen many times. The rearrangement joins TRBV27 to TRBJ2-5; 8 bases are shared with TRBD2. Germline trimming cut 3 bases from V and 5 bases from J; bases unmatched to any gene: 14. CDR3 length: 17 residues. The germline gives CDR1 MNHEY, CDR2 SMNVEV (reference sequence). The CDR3 DNA sequence: TGTGCCAGCAGTTTTGTTAAAGTTAGCGGGACGGGGGAGACCCAGTACTTC. Translated: CASSFVKVSGTGETQYF.

This clonotype was observed a few times. Given a much more abundant clone one base away, this may be a read error. V is TRBV20-1 and J is TRBJ1-1; D ambiguous. The CDR3 loop spans 15 amino acids. Germline CDR1 reads DFQATT; CDR2 reads SNEGSKA (reference sequence). Trimming left V 3 bases short and J 0 bases short, with 14 bases between. CDR3 sequence reads: CSASDDLYMNTEAFF. CDR3 coding DNA: TGCAGTGCTAGTGACGACTTGTATATGAACACTGAAGCTTTCTTT.

Of note for this clonotype: A much larger clone differs from this one at a single base, so this may be a read error. The rearrangement joins TRBV7-3 to TRBJ1-1; D gene uncertain. This CDR3 has 14 amino acids. Germline V gene data show CDR1 as SGHTA and CDR2 as FQGTGA. CDR3 loop: CASSWGPMNTAAFF. The CDR3, as DNA: TGTGCCAGCAGCTGGGGTCCCATGAACACTGCAGCTTTCTTT.

As for this clonotype: An end of the junction does not agree with germline; a read error may underlie this. The chain combines TRBV19 with TRBJ1-1, with D tentatively TRBD1 (6 bases). Germline-derived CDR1 and CDR2 are LNHDA and SQIVND (reference sequence). The CDR3 covers 14 residues. DNA of the CDR3: TGTGCCAGTACCAACAGGGAGTTGAACACTGAAGTTTTCTTT. Its protein is CASTNRELNTEVFF.

This clonotype has a count of ten or more. The chain employs TRBV6-4 and TRBJ2-2, with 10 bases lining up with TRBD2. V lost 6 bases to trimming and J lost 2 bases; unmatched junction nucleotides: 6. Germline CDR1 is MRHNA and CDR2 is SNTAGT. The CDR3 loop spans 16 amino acids. CDR3 region: CASSPTSGANTGELFF. CDR3 sequence (DNA): TGTGCCAGCAGCCCTACTAGCGGGGCCAACACCGGGGAGCTGTTTTTT.

This clonotype was seen many times. V and J are TRBV24-1 and TRBJ2-2, with D perhaps matching TRBD1 (6 bases). Germline V lookup: CDR1 KGHDR, CDR2 SFDVKD. V was clipped by 9 bases and J by 0 bases, with 10 bases between them. The CDR3 has 14 amino acids. The CDR3 is CATEQGTNTGELFF. The CDR3, as DNA: TGTGCCACCGAGCAGGGGACGAACACCGGGGAGCTGTTTTTT.

The sample holds many counts of this clonotype. The rearrangement joins TRBV9 to TRBJ2-2; 9 nucleotides match TRBD1. This CDR3 comprises 15 residues. Germline CDR1 SGDLS, CDR2 YYNGEE. Losses at the gene ends were 3 bases for V and 6 bases for J; bases not matched to a gene: 6. The CDR3 DNA reads TGTGCCAGCAGCGCCGAAACAGGGGGCGCCGGGGAGCTGTTTTTT. This sequence encodes CASSAETGGAGELFF.

This clonotype was seen at least ten times. The chain has TRBV5-4 and TRBJ2-4, with TRBD2 matching over 11 bases. The ends lost 2 bases at V and 5 bases at J; junction bases unmatched: 6. Germline V gives CDR1 SGHNT, CDR2 YYREEE (reference sequence). The CDR3 extends over 16 amino acids. CDR3 protein: CASSFSGGAGENIQYF. As DNA, the CDR3 is TGTGCCAGCAGCTTTAGCGGGGGGGCCGGGGAAAACATTCAGTACTTC.

This clonotype was detected many times. The chain combines TRBV7-2 with TRBJ2-3; D is unclear. This CDR3 comprises 15 residues. The V end was cut by 5 bases, the J end by 0 bases, with 12 bases between. Looked up from germline, CDR1 is SGHTA and CDR2 is FQGNSA. The CDR3 spells CASSKTFISTDTQYF. In DNA, the CDR3 is TGTGCCAGCAGCAAAACCTTTATAAGCACAGATACGCAGTATTTT.

Concerning this clonotype: This may come from a read error, since a much larger clone is one base off. The rearrangement uses TRBV2 and TRBJ2-3; D possibly corresponds to TRBD2 (5 bases). The CDR3 spans 15 residues. Per germline, CDR1 SNHLY and CDR2 FYNNEI. V was trimmed by 3 bases and J by 4 bases, leaving 14 bases between them. The CDR3 loop is CASSDGAISADTQYF. The CDR3 coding sequence is TGTGCCAGCAGTGATGGAGCGATTAGCGCAGATACGCAGTATTTT.

This clonotype was seen at least ten times. The chain recombines TRBV11-2 with TRBJ1-1; D is undetermined. The CDR3 is made up of 15 amino acids. The germline CDR1 and CDR2 sequences are SGHAT and FQNNGV. The V gene lost 1 base and the J gene lost 0 bases, with 9 bases spanning the gap. CDR3 in amino acids: CASSLVTALNTEAFF. In DNA form, the CDR3 reads TGTGCCAGCAGCTTAGTTACAGCTTTGAACACTGAAGCTTTCTTT.

The rearrangement joins TRBV7-9 to TRBJ2-7, with D perhaps matching TRBD1 (7 bases). In germline, CDR1 is SEHNR, CDR2 FQNEAQ (reference sequence). This CDR3 has 15 amino acids. The V end lost 5 bases, the J end lost 3 bases, and 17 bases lay between the germline ends. The CDR3, as DNA: TGTGCCAGCAGCCCCCTGGAGGGACAGATCTACGAGCAGTACTTC. This encodes CASSPLEGQIYEQYF.

This clonotype turned up a few times. The chain is built from TRBV3-1 and TRBJ1-1; D is possibly TRBD1 (5 bases). Trimming took 5 bases from V and 0 from J, leaving 19 bases between them. CDR1 and CDR2 (germline): LGHDT, YNNKEL (reference sequence). This CDR3 is 17 amino acids long. The CDR3 protein is CASSAWIRGGLNTEAFF. CDR3 DNA: TGTGCCAGCAGCGCCTGGATTAGGGGTGGGCTGAACACTGAAGCTTTCTTT.

On this clonotype itself: A clone one base away is much larger, so this may be a read error. The J gene is TRBJ1-4, the V gene TRBV5-1; the match to TRBD1 covers 8 bases. The CDR3 loop spans 16 amino acids. Germline CDR1 is SGHRS and CDR2 is YFSETQ. This CDR3 reads CASGLADRGANEKLFF. The CDR3 region has the DNA TGCGCCAGCGGCTTGGCCGACAGGGGAGCTAATGAAAAACTGTTTTTT.

This rearrangement joins TRBV28 to TRBJ2-5; 9 bases align to TRBD2. CDR3 length: 16 amino acids. V lost 2 bases to trimming and J lost 2 bases; unmatched junction nucleotides: 6. Germline-derived CDR1 and CDR2 are MDHEN and SYDVKM. The chain's CDR3 is CASSLPTAGGQETQYF. CDR3 nucleotide sequence: TGTGCCAGCAGTTTACCTACAGCGGGAGGTCAAGAGACCCAGTACTTC. The complete variable domain, with remaining parts taken from reference TRBV28 and TRBJ2-5, reads DVKVTQSSRYLVKRTGEKVFLECVQDMDHENMFWYRQDPGLGLRLIYFSYDVKMKEKGDIPEGYSVSREKKERFSLILESASTNQTSMYLCASSLPTAGGQETQYFGPGTRLLVL.

This clonotype was found many times. The chain carries TRBV5-6 and TRBJ1-6; a weak D match, TRBD1 (5 bases). Looked up from germline, CDR1 is SGHDT and CDR2 is YYEEEE. CDR3 length: 15 amino acids. V was shortened by 4 bases and J by 6 bases, with 14 bases between the two germline ends. CDR3 residues: CASSPGGSTNSPLHF. The CDR3 bases are TGTGCCAGCAGCCCGGGGGGAAGCACTAATTCACCCCTCCACTTT.

This clonotype was seen many times. The CDR3 loop reads CASSVVSGTGGPADTQYF. CDR3 DNA: TGTGCCAGCAGCGTAGTTTCAGGGACAGGGGGTCCCGCAGATACGCAGTATTTT. V is TRBV9 and J is TRBJ2-3, with 11 bases fitting TRBD1. The CDR3 extends over 18 amino acids. The junction had 10 bases not matched to a gene; V was cut back by 0 bases and J by 4 bases. From germline, CDR1 is SGDLS and CDR2 YYNGEE. The full variable domain, in which reference TRBV9 and TRBJ2-3 provide the parts outside the CDR3, is DSGVTQTPKHLITATGQRVTLRCSPRSGDLSVYWYQQSLDQGLQFLIQYYNGEERAKGNILERFSAQQFPDLHSELNLSSLELGDSALYFCASSVVSGTGGPADTQYFGPGTRLTVL.

This clonotype was picked up many times. The chain is built from TRBV9 and TRBJ2-5; no reliable D call. The CDR3 length is 14 residues. The V end was cut by 4 bases, the J end by 4 bases, with 14 bases between. The germline V gene has CDR1 SGDLS and CDR2 YYNGEE. Here the CDR3 reads CASSPEGLRETQYF. The CDR3 region has the DNA TGTGCCAGCAGCCCGGAAGGCCTCCGAGAGACCCAGTACTTC.

Many counts were recorded for this clonotype. The chain carries TRBV9 and TRBJ2-7; D may be TRBD2 (6 bases). Trimming removed 2 bases from V and 7 bases from J, with 13 bases in between. The germline gives CDR1 SGDLS, CDR2 YYNGEE. The CDR3 totals 13 residues. The CDR3 nucleotides read TGTGCCAGCAGCGTGGAGGGGCCTGAAGAGCAGTACTTC. Its translation: CASSVEGPEEQYF.

This clonotype was seen ten or more times. V is TRBV20-1 and J is TRBJ2-7; D is perhaps TRBD1 (6 bases). Trimming pared 3 bases from V and 1 base from J, leaving 13 bases between. The CDR3 loop spans 14 amino acids. Germline V gene data show CDR1 as DFQATT and CDR2 as SNEGSKA (reference sequence). CDR3 protein: CSARGHQDSYEQYF. CDR3 in DNA: TGCAGTGCTAGGGGACACCAGGATTCCTACGAGCAGTACTTC.

The V call is TRBV29-1, the J call TRBJ2-1; 9 nucleotides align to TRBD2. From germline, CDR1 is SQVTM and CDR2 ANQGSEA. The CDR3 totals 16 residues. With 1 base clipped from V and 7 bases from J, the junction kept 11 bases outside the gene matches. The CDR3 DNA reads TGCAGCGTTGAAGCGGCTAGCGGGATAGTGAGAAATGAGCAGTTCTTC. As protein: CSVEAASGIVRNEQFF.

With regard to this clonotype: In this CDR3 the conserved last residue, phenylalanine or tryptophan, is missing, so a read error is likely. This chain links TRBV19 with TRBJ1-2; 9 nucleotides match TRBD1. CDR1 and CDR2 from the germline V gene are LNHDA and SQIVND (reference sequence). The CDR3 spans 13 residues. The junction had 5 bases not matched to a gene; V was cut back by 8 bases and J by 4 bases. CDR3 loop: CASSPGQGYGYTV. CDR3 coding DNA: TGTGCCAGTTCACCGGGACAGGGCTATGGCTACACCGTC.